The clone carrying this T cell receptor beta chain has just a few counts. Its antigen is not known. The CDR3 is made up of 13 amino acids. Germline V gene sequence: CDR1 SGHTA, CDR2 FQGNSA. V lost 1 base and J lost 14; bases outside the gene matches: 6. This sample is part of a study of identical twins. Template switching (which added a universal primer site) was used, and cDNA carried unique molecular identifiers. Each CDR3 protein gets one entry after TCRdb re-called the 5' RACE reads with MiXCR. Of some 1,700,000 distinct CDR3 sequences in the sample, 25% to 35% were seen once. Study outcomes and limitations: Twin-shared out-of-frame alpha sequences showed excess low generation probability. Whereas memory repertoires showed no such difference, abundant cord blood beta clonotypes carried fewer insertions. Beta out-of-frame sequences displayed a weaker excess of sharing between twins.

The TCR was taken from a newborn girl in good health. This sequence joins TRBV7-2 and TRBJ2-1; 9 nucleotides agree with TRBD1. Sequenced material: cord blood. CDR3 amino acids: CASSLETGTGKFF. Written as DNA, the CDR3 is TGTGCCAGCAGCTTAGAAACCGGGACAGGGAAGTTCTTC.